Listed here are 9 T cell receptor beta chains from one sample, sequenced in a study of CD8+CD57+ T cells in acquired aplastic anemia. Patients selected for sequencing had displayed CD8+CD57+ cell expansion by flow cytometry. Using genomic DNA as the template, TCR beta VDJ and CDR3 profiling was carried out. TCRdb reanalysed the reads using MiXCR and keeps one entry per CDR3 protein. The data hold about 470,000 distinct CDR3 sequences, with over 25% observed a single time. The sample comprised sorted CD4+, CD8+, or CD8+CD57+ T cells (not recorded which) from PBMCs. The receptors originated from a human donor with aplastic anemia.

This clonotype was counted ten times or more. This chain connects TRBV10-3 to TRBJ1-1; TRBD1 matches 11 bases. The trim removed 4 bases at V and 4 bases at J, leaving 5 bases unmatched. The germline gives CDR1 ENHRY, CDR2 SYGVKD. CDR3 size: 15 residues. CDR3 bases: TGTGCCATCAGTGGGGACAGGGGGGGCGTCACTGAAGCTTTCTTT. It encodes CAISGDRGGVTEAFF.

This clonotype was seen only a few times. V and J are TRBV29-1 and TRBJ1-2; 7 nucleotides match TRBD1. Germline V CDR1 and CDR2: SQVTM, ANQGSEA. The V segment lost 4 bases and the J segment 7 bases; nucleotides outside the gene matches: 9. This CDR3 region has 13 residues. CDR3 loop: CSVADRRVRGYTF. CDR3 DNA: TGCAGCGTTGCGGACAGGAGGGTTCGTGGCTACACCTTC.

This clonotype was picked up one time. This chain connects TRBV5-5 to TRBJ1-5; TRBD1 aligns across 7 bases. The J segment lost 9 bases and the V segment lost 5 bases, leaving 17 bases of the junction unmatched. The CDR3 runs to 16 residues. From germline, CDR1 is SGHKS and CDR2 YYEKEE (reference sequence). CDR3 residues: CASRVEGQGPGGPQHF. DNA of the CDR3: TGTGCCAGCAGGGTGGAGGGTCAGGGGCCAGGGGGGCCCCAGCATTTT.

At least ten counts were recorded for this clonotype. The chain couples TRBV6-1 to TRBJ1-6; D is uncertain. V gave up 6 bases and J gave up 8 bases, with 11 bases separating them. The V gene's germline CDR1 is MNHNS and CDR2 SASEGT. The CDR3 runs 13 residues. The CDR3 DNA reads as TGTGCCAGCAGCCAAACCCGGGATTCACCCCTCCACTTT. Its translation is CASSQTRDSPLHF.

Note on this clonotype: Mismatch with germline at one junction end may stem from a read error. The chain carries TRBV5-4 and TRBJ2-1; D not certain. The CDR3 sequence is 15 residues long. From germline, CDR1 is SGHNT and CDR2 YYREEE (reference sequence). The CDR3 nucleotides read TGTGCCAGCCGCTTGGCCAAACAGACCTACAATGAGCAGTTCTTC. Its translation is CASRLAKQTYNEQFF.

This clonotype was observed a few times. The CDR3 coding sequence is TGCAGTGCCGAGAGAGGGGGGGTTAACAATGAGCAGTTCTTC. Translated, it gives CSAERGGVNNEQFF. V and J are TRBV20-1 and TRBJ2-1, with D possibly TRBD2 on 7 matching bases. Trimming left V 6 bases short and J 5 bases short, with 17 bases between. The CDR3 covers 14 residues. Germline CDR1 reads DFQATT; CDR2 reads SNEGSKA (reference sequence).

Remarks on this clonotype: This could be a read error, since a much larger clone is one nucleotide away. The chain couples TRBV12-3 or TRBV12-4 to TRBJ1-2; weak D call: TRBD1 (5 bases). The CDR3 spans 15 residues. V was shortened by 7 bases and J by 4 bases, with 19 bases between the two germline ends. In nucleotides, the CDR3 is TGTGCCAGCACCTCAACAGGCTTTGAGATCTATGGCTACACCTTC. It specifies CASTSTGFEIYGYTF.

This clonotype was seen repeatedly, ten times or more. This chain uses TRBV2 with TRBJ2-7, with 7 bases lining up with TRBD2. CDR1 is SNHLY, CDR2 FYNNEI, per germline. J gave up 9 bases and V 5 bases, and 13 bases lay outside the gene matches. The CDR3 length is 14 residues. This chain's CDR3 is CASSSGTTFSWQYF. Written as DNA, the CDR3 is TGTGCCAGCAGTTCCGGGACTACTTTTTCGTGGCAGTACTTC.

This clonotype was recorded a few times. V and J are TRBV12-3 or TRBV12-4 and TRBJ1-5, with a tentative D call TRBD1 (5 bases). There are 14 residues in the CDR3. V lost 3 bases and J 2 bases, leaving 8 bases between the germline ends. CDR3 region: CASSFGDRNQPQHF. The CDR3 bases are TGTGCCAGCAGTTTTGGGGACCGCAATCAGCCCCAGCATTTT.